Below are 11 T cell receptor beta chains sequenced from a single sample in a study of identical twins. Via MiXCR, TCRdb re-called the 5' RACE reads, giving one row per CDR3 protein. Here the sample spans over 250,000 distinct CDR3 sequences, 9.5% being singletons. The same sample was also studied in work on yellow fever vaccine responses in identical twins.

The sequencing input was CD8+ T cells sorted from blood. These receptors were taken from a woman under 30 in good health.

This chain uses TRBV12-3 or TRBV12-4 with TRBJ2-7, with 9 bases identical to TRBD1. The CDR3 totals 16 residues. J gave up 5 bases and V 5 bases, and 13 bases lay outside the gene matches. CDR3 in DNA: TGTGCCAGCAGTCTGCGAGGGACAGGGTGGGAAGACGAGCAGTACTTC. It codes for CASSLRGTGWEDEQYF.

This clonotype occurred many times. The chain employs TRBV15 and TRBJ2-1; TRBD1 is a possible D gene (5 bases). The CDR3 contains 15 residues. Germline lookup yields CDR1 LNHNV and CDR2 YYDKDF (reference sequence). Trimming took off 0 bases at V and 2 bases at J, with 8 bases between the two ends. The CDR3 is CATSRDRGTYNEQFF. In DNA, the CDR3 is TGTGCCACCAGCAGAGATAGGGGCACCTACAATGAGCAGTTCTTC.

The chain is built from TRBV11-2 and TRBJ2-3; either TRBD1 or TRBD2 may fit D (6 bases each). The CDR3 has 16 amino acids. The germline V gene encodes CDR1 SGHAT and CDR2 FQNNGV. V lost 4 bases and J lost 3, with 17 bases in between. The CDR3 DNA follows: TGTGCCAGCAGCTCAAGGTCGGGGGCCGAGACAGATACGCAGTATTTT. Its protein is CASSSRSGAETDTQYF. Variable domain in full (rest from reference TRBV11-2 and TRBJ2-3): EAGVAQSPRYKIIEKRQSVAFWCNPISGHATLYWYQQILGQGPKLLIQFQNNGVVDDSQLPKDRFSAERLKGVDSTLKIQPAKLEDSAVYLCASSSRSGAETDTQYFGPGTRLTVL.

The chain carries TRBV14 and TRBJ2-3; D remains unclear. Germline V gene data show CDR1 as SGHDN and CDR2 as FVKESK. The length of the CDR3 is 16 residues. V shed 2 bases and J shed 8 bases, with 20 bases lying between them. CDR3 amino acids: CASSQRKSGLLGTQYF. Written as DNA, the CDR3 is TGTGCCAGCAGCCAACGTAAATCCGGGCTCCTCGGTACGCAGTATTTT.

This clonotype has ten or more counts. CDR3 amino acids: CASSQAVSGGTGELFF. In nucleotides, the CDR3 is TGTGCCAGCAGCCAAGCGGTCTCGGGGGGGACCGGGGAGCTGTTTTTT. The chain carries TRBV7-3 and TRBJ2-2; TRBD2 agrees at 8 bases. Unmatched junction bases numbered 10, after V lost 5 bases and J lost 5 bases. The CDR3 length is 16 residues. Germline V gene data show CDR1 as SGHTA and CDR2 as FQGTGA. The whole variable domain, remainder taken from reference TRBV7-3 and TRBJ2-2, is GAGVSQTPSNKVTEKGKYVELRCDPISGHTALYWYRQSLGQGPEFLIYFQGTGAADDSGLPNDRFFAVRPEGSVSTLKIQRTERGDSAVYLCASSQAVSGGTGELFFGEGSRLTVL.

This chain links TRBV20-1 with TRBJ1-2; 10 bases agree with TRBD1. The V and J ends lost 5 bases and 4 bases, in that order; junction bases with no gene match: 7. The germline V gene encodes CDR1 DFQATT and CDR2 SNEGSKA (reference sequence). The CDR3 extends over 14 amino acids. The CDR3 spells CSALDRGQSYGYTF. In nucleotides, the CDR3 is TGCAGTGCTCTAGACAGGGGGCAGAGCTATGGCTACACCTTC.

Only a few counts were recorded for this clonotype. This rearrangement joins TRBV4-2 to TRBJ2-1, with 10 nucleotides matching TRBD2. Trimming at V came to 0 bases and at J to 7 bases, leaving 15 bases not matched to a gene. The germline V gene encodes CDR1 LGHNA and CDR2 YNFKEQ. The CDR3 length is 19 residues. CDR3 amino acids: CASSQEEAVLAGVRNEQFF. DNA for the CDR3: TGTGCCAGCAGCCAAGAAGAAGCGGTCCTAGCGGGAGTCAGGAATGAGCAGTTCTTC.

V is TRBV20-1 and J is TRBJ2-7; D unclear. The ends were cut back, 6 bases at V and 0 bases at J, with 12 bases in the middle. The CDR3 length is 13 residues. Per the germline V gene, CDR1 is DFQATT and CDR2 is SNEGSKA (reference sequence). The CDR3 nucleotides are TGCAGTGCGGCGTGGACGGACTCCTACGAGCAGTACTTC. Amino acid sequence: CSAAWTDSYEQYF.

This clonotype turned up a few times. V usage is TRBV7-3 and J usage is TRBJ1-3; 10 positions agree with TRBD1. V lost 5 bases and J lost 9; bases outside the gene matches: 1. Per the germline V gene, CDR1 is SGHTA and CDR2 is FQGTGA. This CDR3 is built from 12 residues. CDR3 in DNA: TGTGCCAGCAGCCGGGACAGGGGCACCATATATTTT. It codes for CASSRDRGTIYF.

The V and J genes are TRBV4-1 and TRBJ2-5, with unresolved D. The ends were cut back, 1 base at V and 4 bases at J, with 13 bases in the middle. The CDR3 sequence is 15 residues long. Germline CDR1 is MGHRA and CDR2 is YSYEKL. The CDR3 nucleotides are TGCGCCAGCAGCCAAGTGCACCCTCAAAGAGAGACCCAGTACTTC. This codes for CASSQVHPQRETQYF.

The chain carries TRBV20-1 and TRBJ2-5; 11 nucleotides match TRBD1. The CDR3 has 16 amino acids. J lost 4 bases, V lost 3 bases, and 10 bases had no gene match. Germline CDR1 reads DFQATT; CDR2 reads SNEGSKA (reference sequence). Here the CDR3 DNA reads TGCAGTGCTAGCCCGGACAGGGGGCATATTGGAGAGACCCAGTACTTC. Its protein product is CSASPDRGHIGETQYF.